This T cell receptor (beta chain) stems from a study of shared clonotypes between healthy human individuals. Study-level points and caveats: Naive subsets, compared against memory subsets, generally had larger estimated richness values.

Genomic DNA of every subset was divided equally among multiple immunoSEQ plates. Generated by immunoSEQ multiplex PCR, the TCRdb table keeps only in-frame clones and is missing some. The sample has approximately 2,000,000 clones; 90% to 95% are singletons. V lost 3 bases and J lost 10, with 19 bases in between. This CDR3 has 15 residues. Per germline, CDR1 MDHEN and CDR2 SYDVKM. As to this clone: The antigen remains unidentified.

CD8 cells regarded as naive lacked CD45RO, were positively chosen for CCR7, and omitted terminally differentiated effector memory CD45RA+ cells. This TCR was recovered from a man younger than 30 in good health. Some clones in this sample may be carry-over from other donors' samples. The specimen sequenced was naive CD8+ T cells from PBMCs. The V gene is TRBV28, the J gene TRBJ2-1, with D perhaps matching TRBD2 (6 bases). The CDR3 protein is CASSFMGGPREEQFF. The CDR3 bases are TGTGCCAGCAGTTTTATGGGAGGCCCGAGGGAAGAGCAGTTCTTC.